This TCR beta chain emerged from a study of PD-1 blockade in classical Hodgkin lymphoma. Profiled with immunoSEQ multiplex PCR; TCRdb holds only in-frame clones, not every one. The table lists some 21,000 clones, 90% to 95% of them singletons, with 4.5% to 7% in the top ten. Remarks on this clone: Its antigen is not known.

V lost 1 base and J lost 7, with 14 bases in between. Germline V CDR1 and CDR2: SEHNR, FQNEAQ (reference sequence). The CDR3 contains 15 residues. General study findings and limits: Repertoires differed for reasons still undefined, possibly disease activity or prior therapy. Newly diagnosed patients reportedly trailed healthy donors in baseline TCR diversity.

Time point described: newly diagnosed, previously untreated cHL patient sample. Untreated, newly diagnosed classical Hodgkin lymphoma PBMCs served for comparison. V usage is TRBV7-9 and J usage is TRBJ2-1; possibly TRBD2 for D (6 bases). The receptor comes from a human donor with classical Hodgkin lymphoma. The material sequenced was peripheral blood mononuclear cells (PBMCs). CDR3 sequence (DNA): TGTGCCAGCAGCTTAGGGTCCAGGGCGGGGAATGAGCAGTTCTTC. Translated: CASSLGSRAGNEQFF.